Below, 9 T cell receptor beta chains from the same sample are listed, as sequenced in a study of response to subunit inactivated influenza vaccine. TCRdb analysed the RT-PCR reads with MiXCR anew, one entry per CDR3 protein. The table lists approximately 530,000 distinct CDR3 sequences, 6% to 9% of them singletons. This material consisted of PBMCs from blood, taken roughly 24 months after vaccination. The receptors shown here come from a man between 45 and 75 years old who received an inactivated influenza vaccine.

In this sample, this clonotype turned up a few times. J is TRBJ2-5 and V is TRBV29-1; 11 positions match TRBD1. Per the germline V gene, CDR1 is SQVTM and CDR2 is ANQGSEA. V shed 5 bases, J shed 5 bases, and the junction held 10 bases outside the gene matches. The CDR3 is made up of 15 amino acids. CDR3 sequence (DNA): TGCAGCGTTATCGGACAGGGGGCGCGATCGGAGACCCAGTACTTC. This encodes CSVIGQGARSETQYF.

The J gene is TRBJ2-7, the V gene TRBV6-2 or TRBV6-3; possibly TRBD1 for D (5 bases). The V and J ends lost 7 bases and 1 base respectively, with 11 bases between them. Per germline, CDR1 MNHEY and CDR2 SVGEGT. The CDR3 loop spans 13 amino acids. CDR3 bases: TGTGCCAGCATCTCGACAGCGTCCTACGAGCAGTACTTC. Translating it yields CASISTASYEQYF.

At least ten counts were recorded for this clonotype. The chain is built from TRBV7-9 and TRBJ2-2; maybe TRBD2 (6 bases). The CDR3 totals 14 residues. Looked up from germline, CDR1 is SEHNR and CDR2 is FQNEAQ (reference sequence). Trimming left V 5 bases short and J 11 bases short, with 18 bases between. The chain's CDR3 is CASSPHTGREELFF. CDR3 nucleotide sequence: TGTGCCAGCAGCCCCCATACGGGGCGGGAAGAGCTGTTTTTT.

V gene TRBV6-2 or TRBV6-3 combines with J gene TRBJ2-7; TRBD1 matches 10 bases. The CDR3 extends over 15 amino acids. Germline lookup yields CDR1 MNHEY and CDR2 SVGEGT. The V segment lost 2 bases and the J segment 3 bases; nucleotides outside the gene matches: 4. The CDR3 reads CASSYPRTGGYEQYF. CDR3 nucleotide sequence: TGTGCCAGCAGTTACCCCCGGACAGGGGGCTACGAGCAGTACTTC.

This CDR3 is CAISEPGTDEKLFF. The CDR3 DNA reads TGTGCCATCAGTGAACCCGGGACAGATGAAAAACTGTTTTTT. J is TRBJ1-4 and V is TRBV10-3, with 7 bases lining up with TRBD1. V lost 3 bases, J lost 6 bases, and 4 bases stayed unmatched. CDR3 length equals 14 residues. Germline assignment: CDR1 ENHRY and CDR2 SYGVKD.

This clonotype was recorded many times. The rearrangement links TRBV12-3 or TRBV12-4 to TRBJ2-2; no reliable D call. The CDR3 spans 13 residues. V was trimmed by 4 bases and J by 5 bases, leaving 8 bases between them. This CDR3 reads CASSYLITGELFF. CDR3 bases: TGTGCCAGCAGTTACCTTATAACCGGGGAGCTGTTTTTT.

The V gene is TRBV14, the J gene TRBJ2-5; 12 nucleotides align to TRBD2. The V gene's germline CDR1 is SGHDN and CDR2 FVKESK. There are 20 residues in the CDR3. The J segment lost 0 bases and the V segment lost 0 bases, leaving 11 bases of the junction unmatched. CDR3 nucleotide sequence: TGTGCCAGCAGCCAAGATATCCTAGCGGGAGGGGAATGGTACCAAGAGACCCAGTACTTC. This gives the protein CASSQDILAGGEWYQETQYF.

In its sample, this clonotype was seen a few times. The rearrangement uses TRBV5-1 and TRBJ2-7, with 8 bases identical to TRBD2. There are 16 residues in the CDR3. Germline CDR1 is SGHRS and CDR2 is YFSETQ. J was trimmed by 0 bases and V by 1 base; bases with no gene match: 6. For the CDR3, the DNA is TGCGCCAGCAGCTTGATGACTAGCGCGAGCTCCTACGAGCAGTACTTC. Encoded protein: CASSLMTSASSYEQYF.

CDR3 DNA sequence: TGTGCCACTAAACTACTACGGGACAGGACCTACGAGCAGTACTTC. This encodes CATKLLRDRTYEQYF. The chain joins TRBV24-1 to TRBJ2-7, with 8 bases identical to TRBD1. The CDR3 sequence is 15 residues long. Germline trimming cut 10 bases from V and 2 bases from J; bases unmatched to any gene: 12. The germline V gene encodes CDR1 KGHDR and CDR2 SFDVKD.